The TCR beta chain under discussion was sequenced for a study of T cell clonality in common variable immunodeficiency. V lost 7 bases, J lost 7 bases, and 6 bases stayed unmatched. In germline, CDR1 is SGHTA, CDR2 FQGNSA. This CDR3 is built from 13 residues. This clone appeared many times. The missing CDR3 end, 3 residues past where the read stops, is filled in from the germline J gene. Method: immunoSEQ multiplex PCR; TCRdb's copy keeps in-frame clones and lacks some. Singletons are absent from the sample, which has about 52,000 clones. The TCR originated in a person aged 18 to 75 in good health. Source material: peripheral blood mononuclear cells. The chain couples TRBV7-2 to TRBJ2-2, with 7 bases matching TRBD2. CDR3 region: CASTPGGSGELFF. Incomplete CDR3 DNA: TGTGCCAGCACCCCCGGGGGGAGCGGGGAG.